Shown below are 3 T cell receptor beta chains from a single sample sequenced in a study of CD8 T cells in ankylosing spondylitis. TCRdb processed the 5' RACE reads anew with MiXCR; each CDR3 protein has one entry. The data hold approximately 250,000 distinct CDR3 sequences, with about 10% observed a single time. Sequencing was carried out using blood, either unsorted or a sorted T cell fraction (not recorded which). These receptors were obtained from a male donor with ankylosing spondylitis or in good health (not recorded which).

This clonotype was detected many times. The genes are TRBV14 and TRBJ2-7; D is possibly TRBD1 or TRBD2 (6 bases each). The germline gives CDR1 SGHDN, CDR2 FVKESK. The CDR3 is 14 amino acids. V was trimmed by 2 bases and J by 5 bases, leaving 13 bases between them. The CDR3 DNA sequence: TGTGCCAGCAGCCAACCGTCGGGGGCCCACGAGCAGTACTTC. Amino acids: CASSQPSGAHEQYF.

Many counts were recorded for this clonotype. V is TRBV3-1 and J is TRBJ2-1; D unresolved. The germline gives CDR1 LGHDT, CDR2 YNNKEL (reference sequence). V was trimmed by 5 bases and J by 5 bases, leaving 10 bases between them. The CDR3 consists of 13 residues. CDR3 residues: CASSSVPDNEQFF. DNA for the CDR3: TGTGCCAGCAGCTCGGTTCCCGACAATGAGCAGTTCTTC.

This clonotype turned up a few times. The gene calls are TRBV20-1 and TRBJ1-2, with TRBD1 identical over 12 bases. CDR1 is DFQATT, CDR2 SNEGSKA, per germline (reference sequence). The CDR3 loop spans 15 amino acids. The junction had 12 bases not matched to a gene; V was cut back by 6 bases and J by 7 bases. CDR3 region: CSATPPGQGAGGYTF. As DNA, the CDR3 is TGCAGTGCCACTCCTCCGGGACAGGGGGCAGGTGGCTACACCTTC.